The clone carrying this T cell receptor beta chain was found a few times. The antigen is undetermined. Donors in the study were healthy people who gave bone marrow. This sample is drawn from a study of cytomegalovirus exposure and HLA in healthy donors. General observations from the study: Generally TCR sequences proved uncommon, though certain public TCRs appeared in numerous donors. A later analysis showed that HLA-associated TCR beta chains had undergone more clonal expansion than equally common others. Most CMV-associated TCR beta chains were later found to appear HLA-restricted.

This CDR3 spans 15 amino acids. CDR1 and CDR2 from the germline V gene are SGHTA and FQGNSA. V shed 0 bases, J shed 2 bases, and the junction held 4 bases outside the gene matches. Researchers ran the PCR with 60 Vbeta and 13 Jbeta primers. TCRdb's table, derived via immunoSEQ multiplex PCR, lists solely in-frame clones and lacks some. Seen here are about 160,000 clones, roughly 84% observed once, and the top ten hold more than 1.5%. The sequenced material came from PBMCs. The receptor was isolated from a man aged 18 to 35 in good health and CMV-seronegative. This rearrangement joins TRBV7-2 to TRBJ2-7; 7 nucleotides align to TRBD1. The CDR3 spells CASSLAGTVTYEQYF. The CDR3, as DNA: TGTGCCAGCAGCTTAGCCGGGACAGTGACCTACGAGCAGTACTTC.